This T cell receptor beta chain came from a study of patients and donors after allogeneic stem cell transplantation. From the RT-PCR reads, TCRdb called clonotypes with MiXCR, one entry per CDR3 protein. The sample records about 200,000 distinct CDR3 sequences, around 41% being singletons. The CDR3 is 16 residues long. V shed 5 bases, J shed 4 bases, and the junction held 9 bases outside the gene matches. CDR1 and CDR2 (germline): MNHEY, SMNVEV (reference sequence). The origin of this receptor is a human donor who was either an allogeneic HSCT recipient or a stem cell or donor lymphocyte infusion donor (not recorded which). It is not recorded whose cells these are; they may come from a transplant donor. Sequenced: blood, either unsorted or a sorted T cell fraction (not recorded which). The chain joins TRBV27 to TRBJ2-1; 9 nucleotides agree with TRBD1. The DNA for the CDR3 is TGTGCCAGCAGTCTCTCTACAGGGGGCGCTTACAATGAGCAGTTCTTC. This translates into CASSLSTGGAYNEQFF.